This TCR beta chain is from a study of identical twins. This clonotype was counted ten times or more. Its specificity is unknown. This CDR3 has 14 amino acids. Trimming took off 6 bases at V and 0 bases at J, with 12 bases between the two ends. Per germline, CDR1 DFQATT and CDR2 SNEGSKA (reference sequence). General observations from the study: With abundant cord blood beta clonotypes, insertions were fewer; memory repertoires showed no such pattern. Out-of-frame alpha sequences shared by twins showed excess low generation probability. Conclusions came from cross-sectional statistical analysis, not from following the same donors.

cDNA molecules carried unique molecular identifiers, and template switching added a universal primer site. In TCRdb, the 5' RACE reads were re-called with MiXCR into one record per CDR3 protein. The top ten hold 1.5% to 2% of the sample, which has roughly 710,000 distinct CDR3 sequences, less than 7% seen once. The chain uses TRBV20-1 and TRBJ1-3; D not resolved. The sequence was obtained from a man aged 18 to 29 in good health. The source material was naive T cells sorted from blood. Written as DNA, the CDR3 is TGCAGTGCGACCATGCGTGGCTCTGGAAACACCATATATTTT. Protein sequence: CSATMRGSGNTIYF.